These 30 T cell receptor beta chains share one sample of origin, sequenced in a study of T cell repertoires in cytomegalovirus infection. MiXCR was run by TCRdb on the reads, yielding one entry per CDR3 protein. The sample lists about 500,000 distinct CDR3 sequences, roughly a third occurring once. No cognate antigen is known for these TCRs. Here the sequenced sample was cultured PBMCs, taken from culture after CMV antigen stimulation. The receptors here all came from a human donor in good health (CMV status not recorded). Some clones in this sample may be carry-over from other donors' samples.

This sequence joins TRBV6-2 or TRBV6-3 and TRBJ1-5; no firm D call. CDR1 is MNHEY and CDR2 is SVGEGT in the germline V gene. The CDR3 sequence is 13 residues long. With 11 bases removed from V and 6 bases from J, the gap between germline ends came to 17 bases. The CDR3 nucleotides read TGTGCCGGAGACTCGGGAAAAGGTCAGCCCCAGCATTTT. It translates to CAGDSGKGQPQHF.

The chain employs TRBV7-2 and TRBJ2-4, with D perhaps matching TRBD2 (6 bases). Germline V gene lookup returns CDR1 SGHTA and CDR2 FQGNSA. The CDR3 consists of 17 residues. Trimming took 5 bases from V and 1 from J, leaving 18 bases between them. The DNA for the CDR3 is TGTGCCAGCAGCCCTCGGGCGCAGCGGGCGGCCAAAAACATTCAGTACTTC. Translating it yields CASSPRAQRAAKNIQYF.

Only a few counts were recorded for this clonotype. The rearrangement joins TRBV19 to TRBJ2-6, with D possibly called TRBD1 or TRBD2 (6 bases each). The germline V gene has CDR1 LNHDA and CDR2 SQIVND (reference sequence). CDR3 length: 15 amino acids. Trimming left V 10 bases short and J 2 bases short, with 15 bases between. The CDR3 DNA sequence: TGTGCCACCGGGGGCGGGGAGCCTGGGGCCAACGTCCTGACTTTC. Residues: CATGGGEPGANVLTF.

This clonotype has just a few counts. The chain recombines TRBV10-2 with TRBJ2-1; 11 bases match TRBD2. The ends lost 3 bases at V and 10 bases at J; junction bases unmatched: 8. The CDR3 is 15 residues long. Per germline, CDR1 WSHSY and CDR2 SAAADI. The CDR3 DNA sequence: TGCGCCAGCAGTGAACCGGCTAGCGGGGGGAGGGAGCAGTTCTTC. Its translation is CASSEPASGGREQFF.

This rearrangement joins TRBV20-1 to TRBJ2-3; D remains ambiguous. CDR3 length: 15 amino acids. Germline V gives CDR1 DFQATT, CDR2 SNEGSKA (reference sequence). V was cut by 4 bases and J by 2 bases, with 16 bases left in between. This chain's CDR3 is CSATLSPSNTDTQYF. In nucleotides, the CDR3 is TGCAGTGCTACCCTCTCCCCGAGTAACACAGATACGCAGTATTTT.

The chain recombines TRBV29-1 with TRBJ2-1; 12 positions agree with TRBD2. Germline CDR1 is SQVTM and CDR2 is ANQGSEA. CDR3 length: 13 amino acids. V shed 3 bases, J shed 7 bases, and the junction held 1 base outside the gene matches. The CDR3 sequence: CSVDLAGGNEQFF. The CDR3, as DNA: TGCAGCGTTGACCTAGCGGGAGGGAATGAGCAGTTCTTC.

This chain uses TRBV11-2 with TRBJ2-6; 9 positions agree with TRBD1. CDR3 length: 18 residues. Germline loops: CDR1 SGHAT, CDR2 FQNNGV. The trim removed 5 bases at V and 0 bases at J, leaving 8 bases unmatched. In DNA form, the CDR3 reads TGTGCCAGCAGCCAGACAGGGGGGTTGGGCTCTGGGGCCAACGTCCTGACTTTC. Protein sequence: CASSQTGGLGSGANVLTF.

The chain recombines TRBV20-1 with TRBJ2-5, with TRBD2 identical over 7 bases. Germline V gives CDR1 DFQATT, CDR2 SNEGSKA (reference sequence). This CDR3 spans 13 amino acids. J was trimmed by 0 bases and V by 5 bases; bases with no gene match: 3. The CDR3 DNA is TGCAGTGCTGAGGGGAGGGACCAAGAGACCCAGTACTTC. Residues: CSAEGRDQETQYF.

This clonotype was observed many times. This rearrangement joins TRBV7-2 to TRBJ2-6, with 7 nucleotides matching TRBD1. Trimming took 5 bases from V and 4 from J; bases not matched to a gene: 8. The CDR3 contains 16 residues. In germline, CDR1 is SGHTA, CDR2 FQGNSA. This CDR3 is CASSNRDRAGANVLTF. The CDR3 DNA reads TGTGCCAGCAGCAACCGCGACAGGGCCGGGGCCAACGTCCTGACTTTC. The full variable domain, in which reference TRBV7-2 and TRBJ2-6 provide the parts outside the CDR3, is GAGVSQSPSNKVTEKGKDVELRCDPISGHTALYWYRQSLGQGLEFLIYFQGNSAPDKSGLPSDRFSAERTGGSVSTLTIQRTQQEDSAVYLCASSNRDRAGANVLTFGAGSRLTVL.

The DNA of the CDR3 is TGCAGTGCTAGCGAGCTAGCGGGAGTGGGAGAGACCCAGTACTTC. It specifies CSASELAGVGETQYF. The chain employs TRBV20-1 and TRBJ2-5, with 10 bases matching TRBD2. V lost 3 bases to trimming and J lost 4 bases; unmatched junction nucleotides: 8. Germline CDR1 is DFQATT and CDR2 is SNEGSKA (reference sequence). The CDR3 extends over 15 amino acids.

This chain joins TRBV24-1 and TRBJ1-2; 7 bases agree with TRBD1. V shed 4 bases and J 4 bases; nucleotides not matched to a gene: 11. This CDR3 is 16 amino acids long. Germline assignment: CDR1 KGHDR and CDR2 SFDVKD. Written as DNA, the CDR3 is TGTGCCACCAGTGACCCCTCCACCGGGACAGCCTATGGCTACACCTTC. Translated: CATSDPSTGTAYGYTF.

The chain carries TRBV14 and TRBJ2-3; D is possibly TRBD2 (6 bases). Trimming left V 3 bases short and J 0 bases short, with 13 bases between. CDR1 and CDR2 from the germline V gene are SGHDN and FVKESK. The CDR3 is 16 residues long. CDR3 bases: TGTGCCAGCAGCCAGGCCGGGACTTTGAGCACAGATACGCAGTATTTT. Amino acid sequence: CASSQAGTLSTDTQYF.

This clonotype was seen only a few times. The chain joins TRBV6-6 to TRBJ2-7; 7 positions match TRBD1. The CDR3 contains 13 residues. V lost 6 bases to trimming and J lost 2 bases; unmatched junction nucleotides: 4. Germline lookup yields CDR1 MNHNY and CDR2 SVGAGI (reference sequence). CDR3 DNA sequence: TGTGCCAGCAGCCCAGGGGGAACCTACGAGCAGTACGTC. Amino acids: CASSPGGTYEQYV.

J is TRBJ1-2 and V is TRBV25-1; D is uncertain. Germline-derived CDR1 and CDR2 are MGHDK and SYGVNS. V shed 10 bases and J shed 7 bases, with 13 bases lying between them. This CDR3 region has 11 residues. The CDR3 region has the DNA TGTGCCACCAGCACCGTAGGTGGCTACACCTTC. Its translation is CATSTVGGYTF.

In this sample, this clonotype turned up a few times. The chain couples TRBV12-3 or TRBV12-4 to TRBJ2-2; D is unclear. V was trimmed by 6 bases and J by 7 bases, leaving 15 bases between them. The CDR3 covers 14 residues. The CDR3 loop reads CASRVTGASGELFF. The DNA for the CDR3 is TGTGCCAGCAGGGTGACCGGTGCGAGCGGGGAGCTGTTTTTT.

This clonotype has just a few counts. J is TRBJ1-4 and V is TRBV7-8; possibly TRBD1 for D (5 bases). V lost 4 bases and J lost 12, with 24 bases in between. Germline V CDR1 and CDR2: SGHVS, FQNEAQ. CDR3 length: 16 residues. Written as DNA, the CDR3 is TGTGCCAGCAGCTCCATGCGTACCGGGACGGCTAAAGAACTGTTTTTT. It is translated as CASSSMRTGTAKELFF. Full variable domain (remainder filled in from reference TRBV7-8 and TRBJ1-4): GAGVSQSPRYKVAKRGQDVALRCDPISGHVSLFWYQQALGQGPEFLTYFQNEAQLDKSGLPSDRFFAERPEGSVSTLKIQRTQQEDSAVYLCASSSMRTGTAKELFFGSGTQLSVL.

The chain joins TRBV4-1 to TRBJ2-6; TRBD1 or TRBD2 may be the D gene (6 bases each). V lost 3 bases to trimming and J lost 0 bases, with 12 bases between them. This CDR3 is 17 amino acids long. CDR1 MGHRA and CDR2 YSYEKL come from the germline V gene. This CDR3 is CASSHGGFSSGANVLTF. CDR3 DNA: TGCGCCAGCAGCCACGGGGGCTTCTCCTCTGGGGCCAACGTCCTGACTTTC.

This clonotype has a handful of counts. This chain uses TRBV25-1 with TRBJ2-3, with D perhaps TRBD1 (5 bases). Germline V CDR1 and CDR2: MGHDK, SYGVNS. This CDR3 spans 10 amino acids. The V end was cut by 6 bases, the J end by 9 bases, with 7 bases between. Here the CDR3 reads CASRQGTQYF. The CDR3 DNA sequence: TGTGCCAGCAGGCAGGGAACGCAGTATTTT.

This clonotype was detected ten times or more. The rearrangement uses TRBV7-2 and TRBJ1-2; 7 bases align to TRBD1. This CDR3 region has 14 residues. Trimming removed 7 bases from V and 4 bases from J; junction bases left unmatched: 9. The germline CDR1 and CDR2 sequences are SGHTA and FQGNSA. This CDR3 is CASTFWTGAYGYTF. In DNA form, the CDR3 reads TGTGCCAGCACTTTTTGGACAGGCGCCTATGGCTACACCTTC. The full variable domain, rest sourced from reference TRBV7-2 and TRBJ1-2, is GAGVSQSPSNKVTEKGKDVELRCDPISGHTALYWYRQSLGQGLEFLIYFQGNSAPDKSGLPSDRFSAERTGGSVSTLTIQRTQQEDSAVYLCASTFWTGAYGYTFGSGTRLTVV.

The CDR3: CASSLRLALNEQFF. CDR3 DNA: TGTGCCAGCAGCTTGAGACTAGCGCTCAATGAGCAGTTCTTC. The chain carries TRBV5-4 and TRBJ2-1, with 8 nucleotides matching TRBD2. CDR3 length: 14 residues. V gave up 1 base and J gave up 6 bases; unmatched junction bases: 3. The V gene's germline CDR1 is SGHNT and CDR2 YYREEE (reference sequence). Full variable domain (remainder filled in from reference TRBV5-4 and TRBJ2-1): ETGVTQSPTHLIKTRGQQVTLRCSSQSGHNTVSWYQQALGQGPQFIFQYYREEENGRGNFPPRFSGLQFPNYSSELNVNALELDDSALYLCASSLRLALNEQFFGPGTRLTVL.

This chain joins TRBV2 and TRBJ2-7; D is unresolved. The CDR3 runs 13 residues. V dropped 2 bases and J dropped 3 bases, with 8 bases sitting between them. The germline V gene encodes CDR1 SNHLY and CDR2 FYNNEI. The CDR3 sequence is CASSERANYEQYV. The CDR3 DNA reads TGTGCCAGCAGTGAACGGGCCAACTACGAGCAGTACGTC.

The V gene is TRBV20-1, the J gene TRBJ2-3, with D uncertain. The CDR3 spans 10 residues. Germline loops: CDR1 DFQATT, CDR2 SNEGSKA (reference sequence). The CDR3 loop is CSAGTDTQYF. In nucleotides, the CDR3 is TGCAGCGCTGGGACAGATACGCAGTATTTT.

J is TRBJ2-7 and V is TRBV29-1; the match to TRBD2 covers 7 bases. Germline loops: CDR1 SQVTM, CDR2 ANQGSEA. The trim removed 4 bases at V and 3 bases at J, leaving 6 bases unmatched. The CDR3 loop spans 13 amino acids. CDR3 bases: TGCAGCGTTGGGCTAGCGGAGTTCTACGAGCAGTACTTC. It specifies CSVGLAEFYEQYF.

V gene TRBV4-1 combines with J gene TRBJ2-1; 9 bases align to TRBD2. The V gene's germline CDR1 is MGHRA and CDR2 YSYEKL. J lost 10 bases, V lost 8 bases, and 12 bases had no gene match. This CDR3 spans 14 amino acids. In DNA, the CDR3 is TGCGCCAGCGGGGGGCTAGCGGGGCCCCGAGAGCAGTTCTTC. Residues: CASGGLAGPREQFF.

CDR3 in amino acids: CSASRARPIDYEQYF. CDR3 DNA sequence: TGCAGTGCTAGCAGAGCTCGGCCTATCGACTACGAGCAGTACTTC. This sequence joins TRBV20-1 and TRBJ2-7, with D uncertain. The V gene's germline CDR1 is DFQATT and CDR2 SNEGSKA (reference sequence). The CDR3 totals 15 residues. V gave up 3 bases and J gave up 3 bases, with 18 bases separating them.

This clonotype was detected a few times. The chain couples TRBV20-1 to TRBJ2-3; TRBD2 matches 12 bases. CDR3 size: 16 residues. Germline V gene lookup returns CDR1 DFQATT and CDR2 SNEGSKA (reference sequence). Trimming removed 3 bases from V and 4 bases from J; junction bases left unmatched: 8. CDR3 loop: CSASPGLAGRADTQYF. The CDR3 nucleotides are TGCAGTGCTAGCCCAGGACTAGCGGGAAGGGCAGATACGCAGTATTTT.

The J gene is TRBJ2-4, the V gene TRBV29-1; 7 nucleotides align to TRBD1. There are 13 residues in the CDR3. CDR1 is SQVTM, CDR2 ANQGSEA, per germline. V dropped 7 bases and J dropped 8; count of bases not matched to a gene: 11. The CDR3 DNA sequence: TGCAGCGCAACTGACAGGGCGATGGACATTCAGTACTTC. Protein product: CSATDRAMDIQYF.

This chain connects TRBV7-9 to TRBJ1-1; TRBD1 is a possible D gene (5 bases). The CDR3 totals 14 residues. The germline V gene encodes CDR1 SEHNR and CDR2 FQNEAQ (reference sequence). Trimming removed 5 bases from V and 1 base from J, with 11 bases in between. The CDR3 sequence: CASSDGGGNTEAFF. DNA of the CDR3: TGTGCCAGCAGCGATGGGGGGGGGAACACTGAAGCTTTCTTT.

This clonotype was detected ten times or more. The V and J genes are TRBV7-2 and TRBJ1-5; D is unclear. This CDR3 comprises 12 residues. In germline, CDR1 is SGHTA, CDR2 FQGNSA. V was clipped by 8 bases and J by 4 bases, with 9 bases between them. The CDR3 loop reads CASSGVNQPQHF. CDR3 DNA sequence: TGTGCCAGCTCGGGTGTGAATCAGCCCCAGCATTTT.

A few counts support this clonotype. The chain joins TRBV7-8 to TRBJ2-7; D uncertain. The CDR3 is 15 residues long. CDR1 and CDR2 (germline): SGHVS, FQNEAQ. The V end lost 5 bases, the J end lost 0 bases, and 14 bases lay between the germline ends. The CDR3 nucleotides are TGTGCCAGCAGCCGCCGGGTGGTAAGCTCCTACGAGCAGTACTTC. It specifies CASSRRVVSSYEQYF.